A selection of T cell receptor beta chains follows, all from one sample in a study of OX40 agonist ivuxolimab in advanced cancers. TCRdb's copy holds only in-frame clones and misses some; the assay was immunoSEQ multiplex PCR. The sample includes about 37,000 clones, 80% to 95% of them seen just once. The specimen was CD4+ or CD8+ T cells sorted from blood, collected in a trial of the OX40 agonist ivuxolimab. The receptor source for this set is an adult with an advanced solid tumor such as melanoma, head and neck, liver or kidney cancer. The CDR3 runs from the conserved cysteine through the conserved F or W. D genes are given only for firm matches. Size tells how often a clone was seen (once, few, many) or the class of an expanded clone, and some rows leave it out.

CDR3 DNA	CDR3 protein	V gene	J gene	clone size	D gene
TGTGCCAGCAGCTTAGGATCGGGAGGACCCTACGAGCAGTACTTC	CASSLGSGGPYEQYF	TRBV7-9	TRBJ2-7	once	TRBD2
TGCGCCAGCAGCCAATCCAGATCCTCTGGGGCCAACGTCCTGACTTTC	CASSQSRSSGANVLTF	TRBV4-3	TRBJ2-6	-	-
TGTGCCAGCAGTTTAGGGGAAAGCAATCAGCCCCAGCATTTT	CASSLGESNQPQHF	TRBV27	TRBJ1-5	-	-
TGTGCCAGCAGCTCTCACTTCTCCGGGACGGCCTACGAGCAGTACTTC	CASSSHFSGTAYEQYF	TRBV5-6	TRBJ2-7	-	-
TGTGCCAGCAGCTTAACGTTAAGCAGTCAAGAGACCCAGTACTTC	CASSLTLSSQETQYF	TRBV7-3	TRBJ2-5	once	-
TGCGCCAGCAGTCTCTCCAGGGGGACGAACACTGAAGCTTTCTTT	CASSLSRGTNTEAFF	TRBV5-1	TRBJ1-1	-	TRBD1
TGTGCCAGCAGTTTTCGCACCGGGACGGCGAACACCGGGGAGCTGTTTTTT	CASSFRTGTANTGELFF	TRBV27	TRBJ2-2	-	-
TGTGCTAGCAGTCAGACAGGGGCGTACCAAGAGACCCAGTACTTC	CASSQTGAYQETQYF	TRBV7-7	TRBJ2-5	-	TRBD1
TGCAGCGCTAGCCCGCCTAACACCGGGGAGCTGTTTTTT	CSASPPNTGELFF	TRBV29-1	TRBJ2-2	-	-
TGTGCCAGCAGCTTACCAGGGTCCTACGAGCAGTACTTC	CASSLPGSYEQYF	TRBV7-9	TRBJ2-7	many	-
TGCGCCAGCAGCGAAAGCAGGGGGAAAAGGGTAGATACGCAGTATTTT	CASSESRGKRVDTQYF	TRBV5-1	TRBJ2-3	-	TRBD1
TGTGCCAGCAGCCCAGCGGCCAATGAGCAGTTCTTC	CASSPAANEQFF	TRBV14	TRBJ2-1	-	-
TGTGCCAGCAGCCCGGGACAGCTCTCCTACGAGCAGTACTTC	CASSPGQLSYEQYF	TRBV28	TRBJ2-7	-	TRBD1
TGCGCCAGCAGCCAAGAATGGGGGAAGCAGCCCCAGCATTTT	CASSQEWGKQPQHF	TRBV4-1	TRBJ1-5	-	-
TGCGCCAGCAGTGTTAGCGGGAGTGGCGGGGAGCTGTTTTTT	CASSVSGSGGELFF	TRBV10-1	TRBJ2-2	few	TRBD2
TGCGCCAGCAGCGGTCCGGGACAGATGAACACTGAAGCTTTCTTT	CASSGPGQMNTEAFF	TRBV4-1	TRBJ1-1	-	TRBD1
TGCGCCAGCAAGGTCAACAGTAACACTGAAGCTTTCTTT	CASKVNSNTEAFF	TRBV5-1	TRBJ1-1	-	-
TGTGCCAGCAGCGAGGGTGGGGGAGGAGACGGGGAGCTGTTTTTT	CASSEGGGGDGELFF	TRBV9	TRBJ2-2	-	-
TGTGCCAGCAGCGTATACGGGAGGGAAACAGATACGCAGTATTTT	CASSVYGRETDTQYF	TRBV9	TRBJ2-3	-	TRBD2
TGTGCCAGCAGCTTAGATCTAAAGGCCCCAAACTTAAACACAGATACGCAGTATTTT	CASSLDLKAPNLNTDTQYF	TRBV11-2	TRBJ2-3	-	-
TGTGCCAGCAGCCAAGGCGAGGGATCAGGTACGCAGTATTTT	CASSQGEGSGTQYF	TRBV4-2	TRBJ2-3	few	-
TGTGCCAGCAGCTTGAGGTTCCCTGGTGCCAATCAGCCCCAGCATTTT	CASSLRFPGANQPQHF	TRBV5-6	TRBJ1-5	-	-
TGCAGCGTTGCCAACCCTCGGGACCTAACCTACGAGCAGTACTTC	CSVANPRDLTYEQYF	TRBV29-1	TRBJ2-7	-	-
TGTGCCAGCAGCCCAGGGGGACAGGACCAAGAGACCCAGTACTTC	CASSPGGQDQETQYF	TRBV9	TRBJ2-5	-	TRBD1
TGTGCCAGCAGCGCAAGCTCCGGGACAGGGGGCAATGAGCAGTTCTTC	CASSASSGTGGNEQFF	TRBV6-4	TRBJ2-1	once	TRBD1
TGTGCCAGCAGCCAAGATCTCGGTCGAGCGGTCTACGAGCAGTACTTC	CASSQDLGRAVYEQYF	TRBV4-2	TRBJ2-7	-	-
TGTGCCAGCAGTCCTATGACCTTTGCAGATACGCAGTATTTT	CASSPMTFADTQYF	TRBV28	TRBJ2-3	-	-
TGTGCCAGCAGTTTAAATCCGGGACCGAAGAATGAAAAACTGTTTTTT	CASSLNPGPKNEKLFF	TRBV6-5	TRBJ1-4	-	-
TGCGCCAGCAGCTTGAGTCGGGTCGGACCGAGGGAAAAACTGTTTTTT	CASSLSRVGPREKLFF	TRBV5-1	TRBJ1-4	-	-
TGTGCCAGCAGCCCCGATAACTCAGATACGCAGTATTTT	CASSPDNSDTQYF	TRBV7-8	TRBJ2-3	-	-
TGTGCCAGCAGCTTAGGATACAATGAGCAGTTCTTC	CASSLGYNEQFF	TRBV7-9	TRBJ2-1	-	-
TGCGCCAGCAGCCCGTACCGGGACCAAAACACCGGGGAGCTGTTTTTT	CASSPYRDQNTGELFF	TRBV4-3	TRBJ2-2	-	-